Sequencing of this T cell receptor beta chain was carried out in a study of blood T cells in healthy people across ages. The second PCR ran roughly 7 to 12 cycles with a sample-barcoded 5' primer and J-beta primers. TCRdb reanalysed the 5' RACE reads using MiXCR and keeps one entry per CDR3 protein. The sample lists about 640,000 distinct CDR3 sequences; 58% were seen once. V was clipped by 4 bases and J by 7 bases; unmatched bases: 8. The CDR3 totals 15 residues. Germline V CDR1 and CDR2: SGDLS, YYNGEE. Sequenced sample: blood. The source of this sequence is a man in his sixties in good health. The chain combines TRBV9 with TRBJ1-1, with 12 nucleotides matching TRBD1. The CDR3 DNA is TGTGCCAGCAGCCCCCCGGGACAGGGGGCAGGTGAAGCTTTCTTT. Translating it yields CASSPPGQGAGEAFF.